Listed here are 24 T cell receptor beta chains from one sample, sequenced in a study of regulatory T cells in long-lasting Graves disease. Stated time point: newly diagnosed GD, antithyroid drugs for less than 3 months. RNA isolated from PBMCs was used to make the TCR library. iRepertoire HTBI primers and Arm-PCR of CDR3 regions built TCR beta libraries. Via MiXCR, TCRdb re-called the multiplex PCR reads, giving one row per CDR3 protein. The sample carries 350,000 to 500,000 distinct CDR3 sequences, approximately 15% recorded once. This same sample was also part of a study on T cells in Graves' hyperthyroidism and ophthalmopathy.

This specimen was peripheral blood mononuclear cells (PBMCs), taken at new diagnosis, from a patient treated with antithyroid drugs. All receptors derive from a woman in her fifties or sixties with Graves disease.

Details on this clonotype: One end of the junction varies from germline; a read error may be responsible. V usage is TRBV5-1 and J usage is TRBJ2-5, with 7 nucleotides matching TRBD2. CDR3 size: 15 residues. Looked up from germline, CDR1 is SGHRS and CDR2 is YFSETQ. CDR3 protein: CDSSLGASGGETQYF. The CDR3 DNA is TGTGACAGCAGCTTAGGGGCTAGCGGAGGGGAGACCCAGTACTTC.

This sequence joins TRBV7-9 and TRBJ2-3; 10 nucleotides agree with TRBD2. The V and J ends lost 5 bases and 1 base, in that order; junction bases with no gene match: 12. CDR3 length: 18 amino acids. CDR1 is SEHNR and CDR2 is FQNEAQ in the germline V gene (reference sequence). Here the CDR3 reads CASSPRRGLAGGTDTQYF. The CDR3, as DNA: TGTGCCAGCAGCCCCCGTCGGGGGCTAGCGGGGGGCACAGATACGCAGTATTTT. Combining the CDR3 with reference TRBV7-9 and TRBJ2-3 gives the whole variable domain DTGVSQNPRHKITKRGQNVTFRCDPISEHNRLYWYRQTLGQGPEFLTYFQNEAQLEKSRLLSDRFSAERPKGSFSTLEIQRTEQGDSAMYLCASSPRRGLAGGTDTQYFGPGTRLTVL.

This clonotype has ten or more counts. The J gene is TRBJ1-1, the V gene TRBV3-1; D unresolved. The CDR3 is 14 amino acids. Trimming shortened V by 1 base and J by 0 bases, and 6 bases separated the two germline ends. Germline CDR1 is LGHDT and CDR2 is YNNKEL (reference sequence). DNA for the CDR3: TGTGCCAGCAGCCAAGCTACGATGAACACTGAAGCTTTCTTT. This gives the protein CASSQATMNTEAFF.

In its sample, this clonotype was seen many times. The rearrangement uses TRBV12-3 or TRBV12-4 and TRBJ1-4; no definite D call. The CDR3 totals 17 residues. Trimming took off 6 bases at V and 0 bases at J, with 17 bases between the two ends. DNA of the CDR3: TGTGCCAGCAGCCACCCGGATCAAGGTTCAACTAATGAAAAACTGTTTTTT. Translated: CASSHPDQGSTNEKLFF.

The chain couples TRBV30 to TRBJ2-5, with TRBD1 matching 8 bases. V dropped 3 bases and J dropped 5; count of bases not matched to a gene: 2. CDR1 and CDR2 (germline): GTSNPN, SVGIG (reference sequence). The CDR3 is 12 amino acids. Here the CDR3 reads CAWSRGRETQYF. The CDR3 DNA follows: TGTGCCTGGAGCAGGGGGCGGGAGACCCAGTACTTC.

The V and J genes are TRBV10-3 and TRBJ2-7; D might be TRBD2 (6 bases). The germline CDR1 and CDR2 sequences are ENHRY and SYGVKD. The CDR3 sequence is 13 residues long. Trimming shortened V by 10 bases and J by 5 bases, and 18 bases separated the two germline ends. The CDR3 spells CATNLGGDDEQYF. The CDR3 bases are TGTGCCACCAACTTGGGGGGTGACGACGAGCAGTACTTC.

This rearrangement joins TRBV16 to TRBJ2-7; TRBD1 matches 10 bases. Germline values: CDR1 KGHSY, CDR2 FQNENV. The CDR3 sequence is 15 residues long. The V and J ends lost 4 bases and 4 bases, in that order; junction bases with no gene match: 7. The chain's CDR3 is CASSLTTGGKYEQYF. The CDR3 DNA follows: TGTGCCAGCAGCCTCACGACAGGGGGCAAATACGAGCAGTACTTC.

As concerns this clonotype: A read error is possible here, since a much larger clone lies one base away. The chain combines TRBV12-3 or TRBV12-4 with TRBJ2-1; D perhaps matches TRBD2 (6 bases). CDR3 length: 14 residues. CDR3 protein: CASIRREWYNGQFF. CDR3 bases: TGTGCCAGCATTCGACGGGAGTGGTACAATGGGCAGTTCTTC.

This clonotype was observed many times. This chain connects TRBV5-1 to TRBJ2-3; no clear D. The V end lost 0 bases, the J end lost 4 bases, and 3 bases lay between the germline ends. Germline CDR1 is SGHRS and CDR2 is YFSETQ. This CDR3 has 12 amino acids. The CDR3 here is CASSLVSDTQYF. The CDR3, as DNA: TGCGCCAGCAGCTTGGTGTCAGATACGCAGTATTTT.

Only a few counts were recorded for this clonotype. The chain is built from TRBV28 and TRBJ2-3, with TRBD1 matching over 8 bases. Unmatched junction bases numbered 14, after V lost 9 bases and J lost 6 bases. CDR3 length: 15 residues. The germline V gene has CDR1 MDHEN and CDR2 SYDVKM. The chain's CDR3 is CASLIAGTGVDTQYF. Here the CDR3 DNA reads TGTGCCAGTCTCATCGCCGGGACAGGTGTCGATACGCAGTATTTT. Together with reference TRBV28 and TRBJ2-3, the CDR3 gives the full variable domain: DVKVTQSSRYLVKRTGEKVFLECVQDMDHENMFWYRQDPGLGLRLIYFSYDVKMKEKGDIPEGYSVSREKKERFSLILESASTNQTSMYLCASLIAGTGVDTQYFGPGTRLTVL.

This clonotype has just a few counts. Given a much more abundant clone one base away, this may be a read error. The chain recombines TRBV2 with TRBJ1-4; no clear D. The CDR3 loop spans 13 amino acids. V dropped 11 bases and J dropped 7 bases, with 17 bases sitting between them. The germline CDR1 and CDR2 sequences are SNHLY and FYNNEI. The CDR3 DNA sequence: TGTGCCGGAAAGGCGGAGTTGGTTGAAAAACTGTTTTTT. Its translation: CAGKAELVEKLFF.

In this sample, this clonotype turned up a few times. V is TRBV18 and J is TRBJ2-3; 9 nucleotides align to TRBD2. The CDR3 spans 16 residues. Looked up from germline, CDR1 is KGHSH and CDR2 is LQKENI. Unmatched junction bases numbered 7, after V lost 2 bases and J lost 4 bases. The CDR3 DNA is TGTGCCAGCTCACCAGTTCCTAGCGGGAAGTCAGATACGCAGTATTTT. Translation gives CASSPVPSGKSDTQYF.

This clonotype was recorded a few times. The CDR3 region is CATMRGQGAFTDTQYF. The CDR3, as DNA: TGTGCCACCATGCGGGGACAGGGGGCGTTCACAGATACGCAGTATTTT. V and J are TRBV24-1 and TRBJ2-3, with 12 positions matching TRBD1. The CDR3 is 16 residues long. V was pared by 8 bases and J by 2 bases, with 7 bases of the junction left unmatched. Germline loops: CDR1 KGHDR, CDR2 SFDVKD.

This sequence joins TRBV20-1 and TRBJ2-7; D remains unclear. Per germline, CDR1 DFQATT and CDR2 SNEGSKA (reference sequence). This CDR3 spans 14 amino acids. The V end lost 3 bases, the J end lost 4 bases, and 16 bases lay between the germline ends. CDR3: CSARSAGPEYEQYF. CDR3 coding DNA: TGCAGTGCTAGGTCGGCAGGCCCCGAGTACGAGCAGTACTTC.

This clonotype occurred a few times. The chain joins TRBV12-3 or TRBV12-4 to TRBJ2-3; 8 bases align to TRBD1. This CDR3 is built from 14 residues. The V segment lost 6 bases and the J segment 7 bases; nucleotides outside the gene matches: 9. CDR3 in amino acids: CASRPQGAVNTQYF. The CDR3 bases are TGTGCCAGCAGACCGCAGGGGGCCGTTAATACGCAGTATTTT.

This clonotype has just a few counts. The rearrangement links TRBV7-3 to TRBJ2-2, with TRBD2 matching 7 bases. The CDR3 is 14 amino acids. CDR1 is SGHTA, CDR2 FQGTGA, per germline. V gave up 6 bases and J gave up 4 bases; unmatched junction bases: 5. The CDR3 here is CASRASGPTGELFF. CDR3 nucleotide sequence: TGTGCCAGCAGGGCTAGCGGACCCACCGGGGAGCTGTTTTTT.

This clonotype was found many times. This sequence joins TRBV28 and TRBJ2-1; 8 bases match TRBD1. The CDR3 is 16 amino acids. Germline CDR1 reads MDHEN; CDR2 reads SYDVKM. V lost 5 bases and J lost 4; bases outside the gene matches: 10. Here the CDR3 reads CASSTPWDRLYNEQFF. The DNA for the CDR3 is TGTGCCAGCAGTACACCTTGGGACAGGCTGTACAATGAGCAGTTCTTC.

This clonotype was seen only a few times. The chain joins TRBV30 to TRBJ1-1; 8 nucleotides agree with TRBD1. This CDR3 contains 14 residues. Germline CDR1 and CDR2: GTSNPN and SVGIG (reference sequence). V was clipped by 4 bases and J by 1 base; unmatched bases: 5. This chain's CDR3 is CAWTPGGWNTEAFF. The CDR3 coding sequence is TGTGCCTGGACACCAGGGGGCTGGAACACTGAAGCTTTCTTT.

This clonotype was seen only a few times. The chain combines TRBV27 with TRBJ2-7, with D perhaps given as TRBD1 or TRBD2 (5 bases each). Trimming removed 3 bases at V and 2 bases at J, with 11 bases between. The CDR3 has 14 residues. CDR1 is MNHEY, CDR2 SMNVEV, per germline (reference sequence). The CDR3 here is CASSFWDRPYEQYF. As DNA, the CDR3 is TGTGCCAGCAGTTTTTGGGACCGACCCTACGAGCAGTACTTC.

This clonotype was seen many times. The chain uses TRBV2 and TRBJ1-5; TRBD1 aligns across 10 bases. Trimming removed 7 bases from V and 5 bases from J; junction bases left unmatched: 5. CDR1 and CDR2 (germline): SNHLY, FYNNEI. The CDR3 is made up of 14 amino acids. The CDR3 is CASTGQGGDQPQHF. CDR3 coding DNA: TGTGCCAGCACAGGACAGGGGGGCGATCAGCCCCAGCATTTT.

The table lists this clonotype with many counts. The gene calls are TRBV29-1 and TRBJ2-3, with D perhaps matching TRBD1 (5 bases). CDR3 length: 14 amino acids. Trimming removed 1 base at V and 5 bases at J, with 13 bases between. Germline V gene data show CDR1 as SQVTM and CDR2 as ANQGSEA. The chain's CDR3 is CSVEVGSGQDTQYF. The CDR3 DNA reads as TGCAGCGTTGAAGTCGGGTCAGGGCAAGATACGCAGTATTTT.

Regarding this clonotype: At one of its ends the junction is not consistent with the germline gene, which may arise from a read error. The chain has TRBV2 and TRBJ1-2, with 7 nucleotides matching TRBD1. The V gene's germline CDR1 is SNHLY and CDR2 FYNNEI. This CDR3 has 16 residues. The CDR3 protein is CTSSADRARANYGYTF. The CDR3 nucleotides are TGTACCAGCAGTGCAGACAGGGCAAGGGCTAACTATGGCTACACCTTC.

This clonotype occurred a few times. The rearrangement links TRBV5-4 to TRBJ1-6; D is perhaps TRBD1 (6 bases). The V end was cut by 0 bases, the J end by 10 bases, with 14 bases between. This CDR3 has 15 residues. Germline CDR1 SGHNT, CDR2 YYREEE (reference sequence). This chain's CDR3 is CASSLGQGRRSPLHF. CDR3 in DNA: TGTGCCAGCAGCTTGGGGCAGGGGCGCCGGTCACCCCTCCACTTT.

DNA for the CDR3: TGTGCCACCAGCGGACTATCCGGAGCGGATGAGGTCTACAATGAGCAGTTCTTC. Residues: CATSGLSGADEVYNEQFF. The genes are TRBV24-1 and TRBJ2-1; D possibly corresponds to TRBD2 (6 bases). From germline, CDR1 is KGHDR and CDR2 SFDVKD. The CDR3 contains 18 residues. V was trimmed by 7 bases and J by 3 bases, leaving 24 bases between them.